Below, one TCR beta chain is given with its context. Its recognized antigen is unknown. No much larger clonotype is one base removed from it; base qualities were not supplied. The entry originates in a study of control samples from healthy donors and cancer patients (dated by TCRdb to the early 2020s). The germline V gene provides CDR1 SGHVS and CDR2 FNYEAQ. Trimming takes 3 bases from V and 0 bases from J, and the germline ends sit 9 bases apart. There are 14 amino acids in the CDR3, from cysteine to phenylalanine inclusive. Just CDR3 DNA is preserved here, 42 bases in frame from base 1. To prepare the library, the immunoSEQ multiplex PCR assay was applied. TCRdb limited this immuneACCESS table to in-frame rearrangements with V and J called. A share of clones is missing; checked studies link under half to unresolved V genes, and the rest is unexplained. Recorded for this sample are 130,000 or so clones; 70% to 90% of them occurred a single time. The top ten clones comprise roughly 3.4% of the sample.

The sequence was obtained from a man aged 45 to 65 in good health. The chain was built from TRBV7-6 and TRBJ2-7, with the identity of the D gene unclear. Sequencing was done on a sample of blood. CDR3 reads: CASSFRVSSYEQYF. The nucleotide sequence reads TGTGCCAGCAGCTTCCGGGTGTCCTCCTACGAGCAGTACTTC.